The 15 T cell receptor beta chains below all came from one sample that was sequenced in a study of blood T cell repertoires in COVID-19. Sequencing was performed with immunoSEQ multiplex PCR; in TCRdb, only in-frame clones are kept and a portion is missing. The sample includes some 150,000 clones, 65% to 85% of them seen just once. Sequencing was done on a sample of peripheral blood. The receptors were gathered from a human donor with acute or convalescent COVID-19. The donor label of this sample is uncertain.

This clone was counted only a few times. The chain is built from TRBV4-2 and TRBJ1-4; 7 bases map to TRBD1. Germline values: CDR1 LGHNA, CDR2 YNFKEQ. The CDR3 has 16 residues. Trimming cost V 1 base and J 6 bases; bases outside gene matches: 8. The CDR3 loop is CASSQGVGDSDEKLFF. The CDR3, as DNA: TGTGCCAGCAGCCAAGGGGTCGGGGACAGCGATGAAAAACTGTTTTTT.

The chain carries TRBV9 and TRBJ1-2; TRBD1 agrees at 8 bases. This CDR3 has 14 amino acids. Trimming cost V 4 bases and J 6 bases; bases outside gene matches: 8. The germline CDR1 and CDR2 sequences are SGDLS and YYNGEE. In nucleotides, the CDR3 is TGTGCCAGCAGCCCCCGGACAGGGCCCGATGGCTACACCTTC. As protein: CASSPRTGPDGYTF.

The chain has TRBV4-1 and TRBJ1-2; possible D gene TRBD1, 6 bases. Germline V gene data show CDR1 as MGHRA and CDR2 as YSYEKL. Trimming pared 0 bases from V and 2 bases from J, leaving 13 bases between. The CDR3 runs to 16 residues. For the CDR3, the DNA is TGCGCCAGCAGCCAAGAACTGGGCAGGGGAAACTATGGCTACACCTTC. This codes for CASSQELGRGNYGYTF.

This sequence joins TRBV5-4 and TRBJ2-2, with TRBD2 matching 13 bases. The CDR3 runs to 16 residues. The V segment lost 3 bases and the J segment 8 bases; nucleotides outside the gene matches: 7. Germline CDR1 SGHNT, CDR2 YYREEE (reference sequence). The CDR3 here is CASSSGLAGVEGELFF. The CDR3 DNA reads as TGTGCCAGCAGCTCCGGACTAGCGGGGGTCGAGGGGGAGCTGTTTTTT. Full variable domain (outside the CDR3, taken from reference TRBV5-4 and TRBJ2-2): ETGVTQSPTHLIKTRGQQVTLRCSSQSGHNTVSWYQQALGQGPQFIFQYYREEENGRGNFPPRFSGLQFPNYSSELNVNALELDDSALYLCASSSGLAGVEGELFFGEGSRLTVL.

This rearrangement joins TRBV7-2 to TRBJ2-5; 7 bases are a match to TRBD2. The CDR3 length is 13 residues. From germline, CDR1 is SGHTA and CDR2 FQGNSA. Trimming took 8 bases from V and 5 from J; bases not matched to a gene: 8. In DNA form, the CDR3 reads TGTGCCAGCCGTATGGGGGGAGGGGAGACCCAGTACTTC. Its protein product is CASRMGGGETQYF.

CDR3 loop: CASSSRTSGNNTGELFF. The CDR3 DNA is TGTGCCAGCAGCTCTCGGACTAGCGGAAATAACACCGGGGAGCTGTTTTTT. The chain couples TRBV7-9 to TRBJ2-2, with TRBD2 matching 10 bases. Germline trimming cut 4 bases from V and 2 bases from J; bases unmatched to any gene: 7. This CDR3 contains 17 residues. Germline CDR1 and CDR2: SEHNR and FQNEAQ (reference sequence).

The V call is TRBV28, the J call TRBJ2-7, with D unresolved. Germline V CDR1 and CDR2: MDHEN, SYDVKM. CDR3 length: 14 residues. V lost 6 bases, J lost 1 base, and 13 bases lay in between. CDR3 in DNA: TGTGCCAGCAGCTCTCCGGGTAGTTCCTACGAGCAGTACTTC. This encodes CASSSPGSSYEQYF. Looking up the rest from reference TRBV28 and TRBJ2-7 gives the full variable domain: DVKVTQSSRYLVKRTGEKVFLECVQDMDHENMFWYRQDPGLGLRLIYFSYDVKMKEKGDIPEGYSVSREKKERFSLILESASTNQTSMYLCASSSPGSSYEQYFGPGTRLTVT.

The chain uses TRBV5-1 and TRBJ2-3; maybe TRBD1 (5 bases). V lost 0 bases to trimming and J lost 2 bases, with 10 bases between them. Germline CDR1 is SGHRS and CDR2 is YFSETQ. The CDR3 has 15 amino acids. The CDR3 sequence is CASSLAQAITDTQYF. CDR3 coding DNA: TGCGCCAGCAGCTTGGCACAGGCCATCACAGATACGCAGTATTTT.

This chain connects TRBV4-1 to TRBJ2-5; 13 nucleotides match TRBD2. Trimming removed 1 base from V and 3 bases from J; junction bases left unmatched: 5. The V gene's germline CDR1 is MGHRA and CDR2 YSYEKL. This CDR3 contains 17 residues. CDR3 in DNA: TGCGCCAGCAGCCAAGGGCACGGACTAGCGGGGGAAGAGACCCAGTACTTC. Translation: CASSQGHGLAGEETQYF.

The sample holds one count of this clone. The chain has TRBV5-6 and TRBJ1-5, with D hard to call. V was shortened by 5 bases and J by 4 bases, with 13 bases between the two germline ends. Germline lookup yields CDR1 SGHDT and CDR2 YYEEEE. The CDR3 contains 14 residues. CDR3 region: CASSRGRTNQPQHF. The CDR3 coding sequence is TGTGCCAGCAGTCGAGGACGGACTAATCAGCCCCAGCATTTT.

V and J are TRBV12-3 or TRBV12-4 and TRBJ2-1; D not resolved. V was trimmed by 5 bases and J by 3 bases, leaving 5 bases between them. The CDR3 is 12 residues long. CDR3 DNA: TGTGCCAGCAGTGAGATCTACAATGAGCAGTTCTTC. Translated, it gives CASSEIYNEQFF.

The chain carries TRBV25-1 and TRBJ1-3, with TRBD1 matching over 9 bases. This CDR3 has 18 amino acids. V was pared by 4 bases and J by 0 bases, with 10 bases of the junction left unmatched. Germline loops: CDR1 MGHDK, CDR2 SYGVNS. The CDR3 is CASSGTGVFTPSGNTIYF. The CDR3 DNA is TGTGCCAGCAGTGGGACAGGGGTTTTTACGCCCTCTGGAAACACCATATATTTT.

This chain joins TRBV14 and TRBJ2-7; TRBD1 is a possible D gene (6 bases). Trimming removed 3 bases from V and 9 bases from J, with 12 bases in between. The length of the CDR3 is 12 residues. Germline assignment: CDR1 SGHDN and CDR2 FVKESK. CDR3: CASSQGASVQYF. The CDR3 DNA reads TGTGCCAGCAGCCAGGGGGCCTCTGTGCAGTACTTC.

This clone was detected once. The gene calls are TRBV27 and TRBJ1-2; tentatively, D is TRBD1 (5 bases). CDR3 length equals 13 residues. V lost 4 bases and J lost 8, with 14 bases in between. Germline V gene sequence: CDR1 MNHEY, CDR2 SMNVEV (reference sequence). Written as DNA, the CDR3 is TGTGCCAGCAGTTCCGCAGGGTTGTTGGGCTACACCTTC. Residues: CASSSAGLLGYTF.

This clone was seen a handful of times. The V call is TRBV6-5, the J call TRBJ1-1; 8 bases are shared with TRBD1. The CDR3 covers 14 residues. Per the germline V gene, CDR1 is MNHEY and CDR2 is SVGAGI. Trimming took 7 bases from V and 1 from J; bases not matched to a gene: 5. The CDR3 region is CASNRGGSNTEAFF. The CDR3 DNA sequence: TGTGCCAGCAACAGGGGGGGCTCGAACACTGAAGCTTTCTTT.